The text below deals with one TCR beta chain. Antigen: not known. Second-dose intervals near 4 or 12 weeks were combined. The data are from a study of T cell responses to AZD1222 COVID-19 vaccine. The CDR3 totals 13 residues. Per the germline V gene, CDR1 is GTSNPN and CDR2 is SVGIG (reference sequence). Produced via immunoSEQ multiplex PCR; TCRdb's table is partial and in-frame only. This sample yields over 110,000 clones, of which 75% to 90% are seen a single time; 1.5% to 2% belongs to the top ten. Overall study findings and caveats: Spike was spanned by vaccine-associated CD4 TCRs, which were dominant at 160-218 and 743-854. In a largely white British group with more females than males, clonal diversity was possibly underestimated.

This sequence was found in an adult who received the AZD1222 COVID-19 vaccine. The chain uses TRBV30 and TRBJ1-2; D uncertain. The sample was peripheral blood, taken 28 days after the second AZD1222 dose. The CDR3 DNA reads as TGTGCTGAGAATCGACCGCCGAACTATGGCTACACCTTC. This encodes CAENRPPNYGYTF. Based on the CDR3 plus reference TRBV30 and TRBJ1-2, the full variable domain is SQTIHQWPATLVQPVGSPLSLECTVEGTSNPNLYWYRQAAGRGLQLLFYSVGIGQISSEVPQNLSASRPQDRQFILSSKKLLLSDSGFYLCAENRPPNYGYTFGSGTRLTVV.